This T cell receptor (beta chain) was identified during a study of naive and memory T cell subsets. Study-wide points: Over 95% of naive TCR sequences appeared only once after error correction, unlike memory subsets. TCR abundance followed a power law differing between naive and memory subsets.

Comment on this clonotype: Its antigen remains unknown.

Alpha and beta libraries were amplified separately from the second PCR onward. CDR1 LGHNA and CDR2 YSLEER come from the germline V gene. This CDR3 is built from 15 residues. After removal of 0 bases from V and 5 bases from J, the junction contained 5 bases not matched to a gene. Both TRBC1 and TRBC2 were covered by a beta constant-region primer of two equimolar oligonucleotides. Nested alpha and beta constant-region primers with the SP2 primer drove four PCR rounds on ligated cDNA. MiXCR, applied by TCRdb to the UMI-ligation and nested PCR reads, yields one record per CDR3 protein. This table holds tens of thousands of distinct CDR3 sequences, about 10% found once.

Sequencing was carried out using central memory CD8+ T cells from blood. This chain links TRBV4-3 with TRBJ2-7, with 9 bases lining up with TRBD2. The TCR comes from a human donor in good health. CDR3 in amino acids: CASSQEGGRADEQYF. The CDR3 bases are TGCGCCAGCAGCCAAGAGGGCGGGAGGGCCGACGAGCAGTACTTC.